This T cell receptor beta chain emerged from a study of metastatic and nonmetastatic thyroid tumors. Study-level background: Repertoire comparisons spanned blood and tumor or nodule tissue from malignant and benign thyroid patients. Study outcomes and limitations: Significantly higher TCR beta diversity was reportedly seen in malignant thyroid tumors than benign nodules, in blood and tumor.

Until they underwent thyroid surgery, no patient had received any treatment. TCRdb called clones again from the PCR reads with MiXCR. The sample lists over 15,000 clones; about 35% were seen once. The germline CDR1 and CDR2 sequences are SGHVS and FNYEAQ. This CDR3 spans 18 amino acids. Trimming cost V 4 bases and J 4 bases; bases outside gene matches: 15. Comments on this clone: The target antigen is unknown.

The clonotype originates from a female donor with papillary thyroid cancer or a benign thyroid nodule (not recorded which). Some clones in this sample may be carry-over from other donors' samples. The chain links TRBV7-6 to TRBJ1-3, with 8 nucleotides matching TRBD1. The material sequenced was tumor tissue. The CDR3 region is CASSSQIRQGLAGNTIYF. The CDR3 DNA reads TGTGCCAGCAGCTCACAAATAAGACAGGGGTTGGCAGGAAACACCATATATTTT.